Given below is one T cell receptor beta chain in context. Its specificity is unknown. A minimum of 5.5 micrograms of total RNA was extracted per sample. This entry belongs to a study of blood T cells in healthy people across ages. Study-level results: Strong correlation was found linking TCR beta diversity to naive T cell percentage.

Through a sample-barcoded 5' primer and a J-beta primer mix, a second PCR was run for about 6 to 12 cycles. Every cDNA molecule carried a tag from a template-switch adaptor bearing 12 random nucleotides. A single record per CDR3 protein comes from TCRdb applying MiXCR to the 5' RACE reads. The table lists roughly 1,100,000 distinct CDR3 sequences, 20% to 25% of them singletons. V dropped 0 bases and J dropped 12; count of bases not matched to a gene: 13. In germline, CDR1 is LGHDT, CDR2 YNNKEL (reference sequence). The CDR3 is 16 amino acids. The same data also went into a second study, on T cells of mothers and their children. That work states: Samples came from a few healthy Caucasian mothers and their six children.

The chain couples TRBV3-1 to TRBJ2-1, with TRBD2 matching 8 bases. The clonotype originates from a girl between 2 and 10 years old in good health. Material for sequencing was blood. The CDR3 sequence: CASSQDSGGRIDRQFF. The DNA for the CDR3 is TGTGCCAGCAGCCAAGATTCGGGCGGGAGGATTGATCGGCAGTTCTTC.